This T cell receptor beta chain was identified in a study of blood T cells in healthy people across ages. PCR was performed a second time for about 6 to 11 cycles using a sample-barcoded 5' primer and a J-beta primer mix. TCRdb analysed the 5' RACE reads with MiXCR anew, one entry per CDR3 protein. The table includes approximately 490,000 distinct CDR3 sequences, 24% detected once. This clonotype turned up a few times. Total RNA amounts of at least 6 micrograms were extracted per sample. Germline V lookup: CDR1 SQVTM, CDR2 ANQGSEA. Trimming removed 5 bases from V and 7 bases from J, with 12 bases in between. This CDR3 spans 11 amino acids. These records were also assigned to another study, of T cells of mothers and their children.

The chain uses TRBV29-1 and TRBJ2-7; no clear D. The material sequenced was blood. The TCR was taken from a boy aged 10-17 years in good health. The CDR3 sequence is CSVIVGAEQYF. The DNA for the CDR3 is TGCAGCGTTATAGTTGGAGCAGAGCAGTACTTC.